What follows are 16 T cell receptor beta chains derived from one specimen sequenced in a study of shared clonotypes between healthy human individuals. Sequencing was performed with immunoSEQ multiplex PCR; in TCRdb, only in-frame clones are kept and a portion is missing. The sample has roughly 410,000 clones, about 97% seen once. The sequenced sample consisted of memory CD8+ T cells sorted from blood. Sample subset: CD45RO+ cells pooled with CCR7-negative TemRA cells. The origin of the receptors is a man aged 25 to 40 in good health.

The V gene is TRBV6-6, the J gene TRBJ2-3, with D maybe TRBD2 (5 bases). The germline CDR1 and CDR2 sequences are MNHNY and SVGAGI (reference sequence). The V and J ends lost 7 bases and 2 bases respectively, with 7 bases between them. The CDR3 totals 12 residues. The CDR3 here is CASTRDTDTQYF. CDR3 DNA sequence: TGTGCCAGCACCCGGGACACAGATACGCAGTATTTT.

The CDR3 sequence: CASSDNPGQGTSYEQYF. The CDR3 nucleotides are TGTGCCAGCAGCGATAACCCGGGACAGGGCACCTCCTACGAGCAGTACTTC. The V gene is TRBV7-8, the J gene TRBJ2-7, with 9 bases aligning to TRBD1. The germline gives CDR1 SGHVS, CDR2 FQNEAQ. The CDR3 length is 17 residues. Trimming at V came to 5 bases and at J to 0 bases, leaving 11 bases not matched to a gene.

The sample holds one count of this clone. This chain connects TRBV25-1 to TRBJ1-6, with D possibly TRBD1 on 6 matching bases. Germline V gene lookup returns CDR1 MGHDK and CDR2 SYGVNS. The CDR3 has 14 residues. The germline V and J ends were trimmed by 5 bases and 8 bases, with 13 bases remaining between them. CDR3 DNA sequence: TGTGCCAGCAGTACAGGGTCCGCGTATTCACCCCTCCACTTT. Translated, it gives CASSTGSAYSPLHF.

CDR3 sequence: CASTQQNPNTGELFF. Written as DNA, the CDR3 is TGTGCCAGTACTCAACAGAACCCGAACACCGGGGAGCTGTTTTTT. The chain uses TRBV19 and TRBJ2-2; no reliable D call. V was trimmed by 7 bases and J by 0 bases, leaving 12 bases between them. This CDR3 is built from 15 residues. Looked up from germline, CDR1 is LNHDA and CDR2 is SQIVND (reference sequence). Using reference TRBV19 and TRBJ2-2 for the parts outside the CDR3, the full variable domain is DGGITQSPKYLFRKEGQNVTLSCEQNLNHDAMYWYRQDPGQGLRLIYYSQIVNDFQKGDIAEGYSVSREKKESFPLTVTSAQKNPTAFYLCASTQQNPNTGELFFGEGSRLTVL.

V usage is TRBV2 and J usage is TRBJ2-1, with TRBD2 matching over 7 bases. The CDR3 runs 14 residues. The germline CDR1 and CDR2 sequences are SNHLY and FYNNEI. V was pared by 8 bases and J by 0 bases, with 4 bases of the junction left unmatched. The CDR3 DNA reads TGTGCCAGCGAGCGGGATTACTCCTACAATGAGCAGTTCTTC. Translating gives CASERDYSYNEQFF.

V gene TRBV27 combines with J gene TRBJ2-7; 11 positions match TRBD1. CDR1 is MNHEY, CDR2 SMNVEV, per germline (reference sequence). The length of the CDR3 is 15 residues. The V segment lost 0 bases and the J segment 3 bases; nucleotides outside the gene matches: 1. This chain's CDR3 is CASSLSGTGGYEQYF. The CDR3 DNA follows: TGTGCCAGCAGTTTATCCGGGACAGGGGGCTACGAGCAGTACTTC.

The V and J genes are TRBV28 and TRBJ1-4, with D perhaps TRBD1 (5 bases). Germline V lookup: CDR1 MDHEN, CDR2 SYDVKM. V shed 2 bases and J shed 11 bases, with 12 bases lying between them. This CDR3 is 13 amino acids long. The CDR3: CASSLQRGGKLFF. The DNA of the CDR3 is TGTGCCAGCAGTTTACAGAGGGGCGGGAAACTGTTTTTT.

V usage is TRBV6-4 and J usage is TRBJ2-7; D remains unclear. Trimming stripped 3 bases from V and 0 bases from J, with 3 bases between. Germline V CDR1 and CDR2: MRHNA, SNTAGT. The CDR3 is made up of 12 amino acids. The CDR3 protein is CASSELSYEQYF. CDR3 nucleotide sequence: TGTGCCAGCAGTGAACTCTCCTACGAGCAGTACTTC.

The chain employs TRBV6-1 and TRBJ2-7; 7 nucleotides match TRBD2. CDR1 MNHNS and CDR2 SASEGT come from the germline V gene. The CDR3 is 14 amino acids. Trimming removed 4 bases from V and 2 bases from J; junction bases left unmatched: 5. The DNA for the CDR3 is TGTGCCAGCAGTGGAGGCCGGGGGGCCTACGAGCAGTACTTC. This codes for CASSGGRGAYEQYF.

The gene calls are TRBV27 and TRBJ1-2; D ambiguous. This CDR3 spans 13 amino acids. Trimming removed 3 bases at V and 2 bases at J, with 7 bases between. Germline lookup yields CDR1 MNHEY and CDR2 SMNVEV (reference sequence). The CDR3 protein is CASSFTINYGYTF. The CDR3 region has the DNA TGTGCCAGCAGTTTCACTATCAACTATGGCTACACCTTC.

The rearrangement uses TRBV5-3 and TRBJ1-5; 9 nucleotides align to TRBD1. TRBV5-3 is an ORF for which the function is uncertain. Trimming took 4 bases from V and 2 from J; bases not matched to a gene: 16. The CDR3 sequence is 19 residues long. CDR3 bases: TGTGCCAGAAGCGGTAGAGTTTGGGACAGGGATGGCGGCAATCAGCCCCAGCATTTT. Its translation: CARSGRVWDRDGGNQPQHF.

This chain uses TRBV6-1 with TRBJ1-5; the D gene is possibly TRBD1 (6 bases). The CDR3 length is 14 residues. V shed 4 bases and J shed 4 bases, with 11 bases lying between them. The germline V gene has CDR1 MNHNS and CDR2 SASEGT. The CDR3 reads CASSGITGNQPQHF. CDR3 sequence (DNA): TGTGCCAGCAGTGGCATTACAGGGAATCAGCCCCAGCATTTT.

A single count supports this clone. The chain combines TRBV10-3 with TRBJ2-7, with 9 bases aligning to TRBD2. Germline V CDR1 and CDR2: ENHRY, SYGVKD. The CDR3 has 16 residues. After removal of 2 bases from V and 3 bases from J, the junction contained 8 bases not matched to a gene. CDR3 coding DNA: TGTGCCATCAGTGAGGGAAGACTAGCGGCCTTCTACGAGCAGTACTTC. This gives the protein CAISEGRLAAFYEQYF.

This clone has just one count. The chain has TRBV5-4 and TRBJ2-3; possible D gene TRBD1, 6 bases. The germline V gene has CDR1 SGHNT and CDR2 YYREEE (reference sequence). This CDR3 is built from 13 residues. V dropped 2 bases and J dropped 3 bases, with 7 bases sitting between them. The CDR3 sequence: CASSFRGTDTQYF. The CDR3 nucleotides read TGTGCCAGCAGCTTCAGGGGAACAGATACGCAGTATTTT.

Notes on this clone: At one boundary the junction diverges from the germline segment, which might be a read error. This chain joins TRBV7-7 and TRBJ2-3; the match to TRBD2 covers 9 bases. CDR3 length equals 16 residues. Germline CDR1 SSHAT, CDR2 FNYEAQ (reference sequence). The CDR3 is CASSPAGTSPTDTQYF. Written as DNA, the CDR3 is TGTGCTAGCAGCCCAGCCGGGACTAGCCCCACAGATACGCAGTATTTT.

The chain carries TRBV19 and TRBJ1-4; 8 bases align to TRBD1. This CDR3 spans 17 amino acids. J lost 2 bases, V lost 6 bases, and 11 bases had no gene match. Germline CDR1 LNHDA, CDR2 SQIVND (reference sequence). CDR3 residues: CASSPLRGLGTNEKLFF. The CDR3 nucleotides read TGTGCCAGTAGCCCCCTCAGGGGGCTGGGGACTAATGAAAAACTGTTTTTT.